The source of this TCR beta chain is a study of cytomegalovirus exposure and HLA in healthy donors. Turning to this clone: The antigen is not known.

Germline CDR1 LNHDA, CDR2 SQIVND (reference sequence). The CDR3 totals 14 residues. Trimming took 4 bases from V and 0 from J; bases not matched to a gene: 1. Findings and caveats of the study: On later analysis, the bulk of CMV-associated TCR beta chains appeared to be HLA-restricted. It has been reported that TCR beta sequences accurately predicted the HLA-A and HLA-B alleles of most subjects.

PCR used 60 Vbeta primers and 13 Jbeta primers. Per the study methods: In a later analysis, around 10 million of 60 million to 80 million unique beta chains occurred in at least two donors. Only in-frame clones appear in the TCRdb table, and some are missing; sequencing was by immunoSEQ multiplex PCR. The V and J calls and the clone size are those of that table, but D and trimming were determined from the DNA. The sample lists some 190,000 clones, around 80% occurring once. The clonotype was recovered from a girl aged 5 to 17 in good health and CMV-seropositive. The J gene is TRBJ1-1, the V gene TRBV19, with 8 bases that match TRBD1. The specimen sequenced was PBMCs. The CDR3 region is CASSKTGVNTEAFF. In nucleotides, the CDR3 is TGTGCCAGTAGTAAGACAGGGGTGAACACTGAAGCTTTCTTT.